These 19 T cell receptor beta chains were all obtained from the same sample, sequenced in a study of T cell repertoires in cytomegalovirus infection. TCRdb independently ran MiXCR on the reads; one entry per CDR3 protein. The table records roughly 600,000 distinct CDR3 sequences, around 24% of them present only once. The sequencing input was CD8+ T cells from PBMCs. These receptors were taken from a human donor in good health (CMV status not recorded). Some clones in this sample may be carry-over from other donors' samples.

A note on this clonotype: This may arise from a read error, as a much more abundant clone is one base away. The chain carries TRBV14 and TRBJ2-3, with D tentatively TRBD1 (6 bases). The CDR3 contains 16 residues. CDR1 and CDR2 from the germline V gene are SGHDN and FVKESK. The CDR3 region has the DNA TGTGTCAGCAGCCAAGACGACCTTACAGGGTCGGATACGCAGTATTTT. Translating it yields CVSSQDDLTGSDTQYF. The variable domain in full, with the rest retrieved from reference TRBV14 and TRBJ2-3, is EAGVTQFPSHSVIEKGQTVTLRCDPISGHDNLYWYRRVMGKEIKFLLHFVKESKQDESGMPNNRFLAERTGGTYSTLKVQPAELEDSGVYFCVSSQDDLTGSDTQYFGPGTRLTVL.

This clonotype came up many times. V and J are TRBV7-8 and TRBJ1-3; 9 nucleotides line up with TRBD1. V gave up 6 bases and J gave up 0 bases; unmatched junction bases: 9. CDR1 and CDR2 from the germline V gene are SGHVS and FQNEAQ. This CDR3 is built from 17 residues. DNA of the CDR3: TGTGCCAGCAGAACCGGGACAGGGTTAAGCTCTGGAAACACCATATATTTT. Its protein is CASRTGTGLSSGNTIYF.

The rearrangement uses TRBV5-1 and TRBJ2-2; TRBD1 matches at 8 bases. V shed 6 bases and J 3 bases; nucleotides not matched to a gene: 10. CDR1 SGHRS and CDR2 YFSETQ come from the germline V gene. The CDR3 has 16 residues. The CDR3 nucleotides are TGCGCCAGCAAGATGCCGGGACAGGCATACACCGGGGAGCTGTTTTTT. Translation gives CASKMPGQAYTGELFF.

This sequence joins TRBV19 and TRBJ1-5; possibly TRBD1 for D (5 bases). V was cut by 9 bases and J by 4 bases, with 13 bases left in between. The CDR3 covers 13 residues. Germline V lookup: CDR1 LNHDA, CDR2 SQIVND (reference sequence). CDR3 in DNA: TGTGCCAGCCTTGGGGGGGGAAATCAGCCCCAGCATTTT. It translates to CASLGGGNQPQHF.

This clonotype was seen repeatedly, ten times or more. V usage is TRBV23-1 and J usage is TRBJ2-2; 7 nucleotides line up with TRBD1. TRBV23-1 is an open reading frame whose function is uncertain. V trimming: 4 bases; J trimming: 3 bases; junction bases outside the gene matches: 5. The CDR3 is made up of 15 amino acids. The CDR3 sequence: CASSLRGRYTGELFF. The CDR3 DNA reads TGCGCCAGCAGTCTAAGGGGGCGATACACCGGGGAGCTGTTTTTT.

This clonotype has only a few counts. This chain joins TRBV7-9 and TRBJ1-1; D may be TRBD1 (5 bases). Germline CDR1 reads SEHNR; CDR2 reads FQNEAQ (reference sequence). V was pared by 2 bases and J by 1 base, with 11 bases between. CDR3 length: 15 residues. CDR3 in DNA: TGTGCCAGCAGCTTACTGCCGGGGCGGAACACTGAAGCTTTCTTT. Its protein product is CASSLLPGRNTEAFF. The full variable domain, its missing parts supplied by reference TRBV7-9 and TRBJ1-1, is DTGVSQNPRHKITKRGQNVTFRCDPISEHNRLYWYRQTLGQGPEFLTYFQNEAQLEKSRLLSDRFSAERPKGSFSTLEIQRTEQGDSAMYLCASSLLPGRNTEAFFGQGTRLTVV.

The DNA for the CDR3 is TGTGCCAGCAGTTACTACCCCGGACAGGATAACGCCTACGAGCAGTACTTC. Protein: CASSYYPGQDNAYEQYF. The chain employs TRBV6-5 and TRBJ2-7; 7 nucleotides agree with TRBD1. With V trimmed by 1 base and J by 2 bases, 11 bases remained unmatched. This CDR3 comprises 17 residues. Germline CDR1 and CDR2: MNHEY and SVGAGI.

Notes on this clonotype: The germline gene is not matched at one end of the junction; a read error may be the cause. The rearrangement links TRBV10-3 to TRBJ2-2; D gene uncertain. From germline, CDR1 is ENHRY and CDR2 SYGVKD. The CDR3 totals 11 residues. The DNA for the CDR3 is TGTGCCATCAGTGACACCGCGGAGCTGTTTTTT. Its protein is CAISDTAELFF.

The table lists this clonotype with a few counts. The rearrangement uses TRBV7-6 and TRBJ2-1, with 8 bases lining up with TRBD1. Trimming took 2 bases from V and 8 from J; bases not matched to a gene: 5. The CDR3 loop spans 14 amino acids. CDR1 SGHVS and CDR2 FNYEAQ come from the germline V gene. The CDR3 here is CASSLSPGGDEQFF. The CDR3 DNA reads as TGTGCCAGCAGCTTAAGTCCAGGGGGCGATGAGCAGTTCTTC.

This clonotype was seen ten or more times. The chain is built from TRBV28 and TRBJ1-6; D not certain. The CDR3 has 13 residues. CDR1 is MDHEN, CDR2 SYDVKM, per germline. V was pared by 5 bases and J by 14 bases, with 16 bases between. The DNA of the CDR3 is TGTGCCAGCAGTCGGACTTCCCTTAGGGCCCTCCACTTT. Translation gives CASSRTSLRALHF.

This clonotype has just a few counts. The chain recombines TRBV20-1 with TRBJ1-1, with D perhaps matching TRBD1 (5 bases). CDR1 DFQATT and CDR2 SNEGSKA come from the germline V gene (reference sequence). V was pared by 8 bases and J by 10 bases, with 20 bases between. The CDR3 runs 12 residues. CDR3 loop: CSHSWGGGLAFF. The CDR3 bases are TGCAGTCACTCCTGGGGGGGAGGTTTAGCTTTCTTT.

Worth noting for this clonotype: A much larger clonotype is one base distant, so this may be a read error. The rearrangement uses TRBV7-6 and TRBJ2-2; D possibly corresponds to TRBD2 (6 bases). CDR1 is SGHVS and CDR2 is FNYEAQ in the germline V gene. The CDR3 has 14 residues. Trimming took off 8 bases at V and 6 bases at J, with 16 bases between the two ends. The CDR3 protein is CASGASGAPGELFF. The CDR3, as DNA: TGTGCCAGCGGCGCCTCGGGAGCCCCCGGGGAGCTGTTTTTT.

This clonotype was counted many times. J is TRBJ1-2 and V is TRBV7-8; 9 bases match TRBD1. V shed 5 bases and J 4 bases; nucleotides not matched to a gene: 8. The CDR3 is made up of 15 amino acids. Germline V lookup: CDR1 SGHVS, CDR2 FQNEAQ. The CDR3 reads CASSLGTGYGYGYTF. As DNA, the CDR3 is TGTGCCAGCAGCCTAGGGACAGGGTACGGCTATGGCTACACCTTC.

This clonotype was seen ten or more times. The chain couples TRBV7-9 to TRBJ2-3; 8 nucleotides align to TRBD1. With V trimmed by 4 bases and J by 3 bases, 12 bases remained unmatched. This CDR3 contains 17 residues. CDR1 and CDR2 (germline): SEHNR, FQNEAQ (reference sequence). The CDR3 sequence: CASSSAGTGTGTDTQYF. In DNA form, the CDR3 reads TGTGCCAGCAGCTCCGCCGGGACAGGAACGGGGACAGATACGCAGTATTTT.

CDR3 sequence (DNA): TGTGCCAGCAGCTTAGAAAAAGGGCTGAATACGCAGTATTTT. It codes for CASSLEKGLNTQYF. The chain recombines TRBV7-9 with TRBJ2-3; D is uncertain. Germline CDR1 and CDR2: SEHNR and FQNEAQ (reference sequence). Trimming left V 1 base short and J 7 bases short, with 12 bases between. This CDR3 contains 14 residues.

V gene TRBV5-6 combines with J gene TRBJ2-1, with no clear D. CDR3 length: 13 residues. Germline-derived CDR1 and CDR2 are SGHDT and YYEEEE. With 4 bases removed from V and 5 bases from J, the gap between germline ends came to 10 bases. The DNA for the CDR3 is TGTGCCAGCAGCCCCGGTAACGACAATGAGCAGTTCTTC. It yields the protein CASSPGNDNEQFF.

The CDR3: CASSYRARVDEQYV. DNA for the CDR3: TGTGCCAGCAGTTACAGGGCAAGGGTCGACGAGCAGTACGTC. The J gene is TRBJ2-7, the V gene TRBV6-8, with D unclear. The CDR3 length is 14 residues. Looked up from germline, CDR1 is MNHGY and CDR2 is SAAAGT. V was cut by 2 bases and J by 5 bases, with 13 bases left in between.

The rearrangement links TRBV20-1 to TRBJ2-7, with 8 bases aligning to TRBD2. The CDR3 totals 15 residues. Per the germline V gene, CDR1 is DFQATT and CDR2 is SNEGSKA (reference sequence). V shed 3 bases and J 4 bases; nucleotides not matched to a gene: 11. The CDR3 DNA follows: TGCAGTGCTAGTGGGAGACTAGCGCAAACTTACGAGCAGTACGTC. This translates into CSASGRLAQTYEQYV.

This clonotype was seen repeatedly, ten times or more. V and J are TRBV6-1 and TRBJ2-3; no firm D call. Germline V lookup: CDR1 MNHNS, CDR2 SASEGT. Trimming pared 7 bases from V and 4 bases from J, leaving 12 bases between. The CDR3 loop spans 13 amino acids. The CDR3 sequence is CASILTGADTQYF. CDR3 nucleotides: TGTGCCAGCATCCTGACTGGGGCAGATACGCAGTATTTT.